This T cell receptor (beta chain) appears in the sequencing data of a study of blood T cell repertoires in COVID-19. The wider study: Researchers got acute and convalescent COVID-19 samples from the United States, Italy and Spain.

The table came from immunoSEQ multiplex PCR; TCRdb's copy has only in-frame clones and leaves some out. The sample holds 270,000 or so clones, around 86% seen once. The CDR3 is 16 amino acids. Looked up from germline, CDR1 is MNHEY and CDR2 is SVGEGT. The V gene lost 6 bases and the J gene lost 4 bases, with 21 bases spanning the gap. The sample consisted of peripheral blood. The receptor was derived from a woman aged 40 to 50 who had recovered from COVID-19. V and J are TRBV6-2 or TRBV6-3 and TRBJ1-2, with a tentative D call TRBD1 (6 bases). The CDR3, as DNA: TGTGCCAGCAGCCCTTCAATCGCGGACAGAGTCTATGGCTACACCTTC. Translated, it gives CASSPSIADRVYGYTF.